This TCR beta chain is drawn from a study of T-cell reconstitution after alpha-beta-depleted transplantation in children (dated by TCRdb to about 2016). About the study as a whole: The study quantitatively tracked T-cell immune reconstitution after TCRalphabeta/CD19-depleted allogeneic hematopoietic cell transplantation in children using TCR repertoire profiling. Here is what the overall study found, with its caveats: The frequencies of hyperexpanded clones fell over the following months, and after one year, T-cell counts and TCRbeta diversity were mostly attributed to newly produced T cells. The apparently early alphabetaT-cell count recovery about two months after transplant was reportedly dependent on only several hundred rapidly expanded clones derived from non-depleted graft cells. In some patients, the high TCRbeta diversity seen at day 60 was put down to recipient T cells and intrathymic progenitors that had survived conditioning.

The sample's treatment or condition label, in plain terms: allogeneic hematopoietic cell transplantation with graft depleted of TCRalphabeta T cells and CD19 B cells. The transplant recipients were children given TCRalphabeta/CD19-depleted allogeneic hematopoietic cell grafts. This clonotype occurred a few times. Its target antigen remains unknown. Per-base qualities were not stored, and no clone one base away is much larger. Its CDR3 holds 16 amino acids, cysteine through phenylalanine. The sequence is cut down to CDR3 DNA, 48 bases in frame from base 1. The library relied on PCR. Reads for this sample came from an Illumina HiSeq 2500. TCR library preparation used molecular barcoding, with unique molecular identifiers applied to normalize quantification of the TCRbeta repertoire. The public reads were reanalyzed by TCRdb: fastp trimming at Q25, MiXCR alignment, in-frame beta chains only. One record per CDR3 amino acid sequence lists the most common genes and DNA. The sample contains some 150,000 distinct CDR3 sequences, 8% to 10% of them found a single time. The ten most abundant clones make up about a sixth of the sample.

This sample comprised PBMCs, mostly from graft donor cells, obtained 180 days after TCRalphabeta/CD19-depleted stem cell transplant. The TCR comes from a female patient aged 2 to 10 who had a stem cell transplant for congenital amegakaryocytic thrombocytopenia, so the T cells may come from the graft donor. Recombination connected TRBV21-1 to TRBJ1-4; the table's D call of TRBD1 was not tested on the DNA. TRBV21-1 is a pseudogene locus. DNA sequence: TGTGCCAGCAGCAAAAGGAGGGACACACTAAATGAAAAACTGTTTTTT. This translates into CASSKRRDTLNEKLFF.